These 13 T cell receptor beta chains originate from one sample sequenced in a study of shared clonotypes between healthy human individuals. Sequencing was performed with immunoSEQ multiplex PCR; in TCRdb, only in-frame clones are kept and a portion is missing. The data show more than 900,000 clones, around 78% seen once. The sample was memory CD4+ T cells from PBMCs. Noted subset: CD45RA-negative fraction. These TCRs come from a man between 18 and 29 years old in good health. Some clones in this sample may be carry-over from other donors' samples.

This rearrangement joins TRBV5-1 to TRBJ1-2; D is unresolved. CDR1 is SGHRS and CDR2 is YFSETQ in the germline V gene. The V gene lost 4 bases and the J gene lost 4 bases, with 17 bases spanning the gap. There are 15 residues in the CDR3. The CDR3 DNA is TGCGCCAGCAGCCCGGGCCCGTCAAGCGGCTATGGCTACACCTTC. Its translation: CASSPGPSSGYGYTF.

This clone was seen only a few times. The gene calls are TRBV11-2 and TRBJ2-1, with 9 bases lining up with TRBD2. Trimming removed 4 bases from V and 5 bases from J; junction bases left unmatched: 9. The length of the CDR3 is 16 residues. Germline V lookup: CDR1 SGHAT, CDR2 FQNNGV. CDR3 coding DNA: TGTGCCAGCAGCTCTTTCTGGCGGGAGGGGAACAATGAGCAGTTCTTC. Its translation is CASSSFWREGNNEQFF.

The gene calls are TRBV11-2 and TRBJ2-2; possibly TRBD2 for D (6 bases). V was clipped by 5 bases and J by 5 bases, with 15 bases between them. CDR1 and CDR2 (germline): SGHAT, FQNNGV. The CDR3 consists of 15 residues. Here the CDR3 reads CASSRLREITGELFF. The CDR3 region has the DNA TGTGCCAGCAGCCGCCTTCGGGAGATAACCGGGGAGCTGTTTTTT. Full variable domain (outside the CDR3, taken from reference TRBV11-2 and TRBJ2-2): EAGVAQSPRYKIIEKRQSVAFWCNPISGHATLYWYQQILGQGPKLLIQFQNNGVVDDSQLPKDRFSAERLKGVDSTLKIQPAKLEDSAVYLCASSRLREITGELFFGEGSRLTVL.

The chain joins TRBV7-9 to TRBJ2-7; 8 nucleotides agree with TRBD2. Trimming took 5 bases from V and 1 from J; bases not matched to a gene: 10. The CDR3 totals 16 residues. Germline V lookup: CDR1 SEHNR, CDR2 FQNEAQ (reference sequence). The CDR3 bases are TGTGCCAGCAGCGATCCGGGACTAGGGGAGTCCTACGAGCAGTACTTC. It codes for CASSDPGLGESYEQYF.

At least ten counts were recorded for this clone. The V and J genes are TRBV9 and TRBJ1-4; unclear D gene. There are 15 residues in the CDR3. CDR1 is SGDLS, CDR2 YYNGEE, per germline. V lost 0 bases, J lost 8 bases, and 14 bases lay in between. The CDR3 DNA follows: TGTGCCAGCAGCGTAGGAATGTACAACGTGGAAAAACTGTTTTTT. It codes for CASSVGMYNVEKLFF. The full variable domain, rest sourced from reference TRBV9 and TRBJ1-4, is DSGVTQTPKHLITATGQRVTLRCSPRSGDLSVYWYQQSLDQGLQFLIQYYNGEERAKGNILERFSAQQFPDLHSELNLSSLELGDSALYFCASSVGMYNVEKLFFGSGTQLSVL.

The rearrangement uses TRBV11-1 and TRBJ2-5; D may be TRBD2 (5 bases). Germline V CDR1 and CDR2: SGHAT, FQDESV (reference sequence). This CDR3 has 11 residues. Trimming stripped 4 bases from V and 6 bases from J, with 6 bases between. CDR3 coding DNA: TGTGCCAGCAGCTGGGAGAAGACCCAGTACTTC. Translation: CASSWEKTQYF.

V gene TRBV29-1 combines with J gene TRBJ2-7; 10 nucleotides align to TRBD1. CDR3 length: 14 amino acids. J gave up 7 bases and V 4 bases, and 10 bases lay outside the gene matches. The germline V gene encodes CDR1 SQVTM and CDR2 ANQGSEA. The CDR3, as DNA: TGCAGCGTTGGAACGGGACAGGGGCGTCGAGAGCAGTACTTC. It codes for CSVGTGQGRREQYF.

The rearrangement joins TRBV11-1 to TRBJ2-2; D is tentatively TRBD1 or TRBD2 (5 bases each). The V gene lost 4 bases and the J gene lost 5 bases, with 14 bases spanning the gap. The germline gives CDR1 SGHAT, CDR2 FQDESV (reference sequence). The CDR3 is made up of 15 amino acids. The CDR3 DNA reads as TGTGCCAGCAGCTCCTTTGAGGGGCCTACCGGGGAGCTGTTTTTT. It specifies CASSSFEGPTGELFF.

This clone was seen many times. This rearrangement joins TRBV15 to TRBJ2-3; 8 bases match TRBD2. The J segment lost 6 bases and the V segment lost 5 bases, leaving 13 bases of the junction unmatched. Germline V CDR1 and CDR2: LNHNV, YYDKDF (reference sequence). CDR3 length: 16 residues. CDR3 in amino acids: CATSYGFTGGLDTQYF. CDR3 coding DNA: TGTGCCACCAGCTACGGTTTTACGGGAGGGCTGGATACGCAGTATTTT.

The genes are TRBV28 and TRBJ2-3; possible D gene TRBD2, 7 bases. This CDR3 is built from 17 residues. Trimming pared 9 bases from V and 5 bases from J, leaving 27 bases between. Germline CDR1 reads MDHEN; CDR2 reads SYDVKM. DNA for the CDR3: TGTGCCAGTACTACTAGGGGAGGGCGAGAAGGGGGAGATACGCAGTATTTT. It is translated as CASTTRGGREGGDTQYF.

The chain combines TRBV7-8 with TRBJ2-1; TRBD1 is a possible D gene (7 bases). There are 16 residues in the CDR3. In germline, CDR1 is SGHVS, CDR2 FQNEAQ. Trimming shortened V by 5 bases and J by 3 bases, and 17 bases separated the two germline ends. CDR3 protein: CASSHLRQGGYNEQFF. The CDR3 nucleotides read TGTGCCAGCAGCCATCTACGACAGGGAGGCTACAATGAGCAGTTCTTC.

This chain joins TRBV19 and TRBJ2-2, with TRBD1 identical over 8 bases. The CDR3 runs to 15 residues. CDR1 is LNHDA, CDR2 SQIVND, per germline (reference sequence). Trimming took 6 bases from V and 1 from J; bases not matched to a gene: 4. This chain's CDR3 is CASSWDRLNTGELFF. CDR3 nucleotides: TGTGCCAGTAGCTGGGACAGGTTGAACACCGGGGAGCTGTTTTTT.

The V call is TRBV10-3, the J call TRBJ2-3; D may be TRBD2 (6 bases). The V gene lost 3 bases and the J gene lost 0 bases, with 13 bases spanning the gap. Germline assignment: CDR1 ENHRY and CDR2 SYGVKD. The CDR3 loop spans 16 amino acids. The CDR3 here is CAISEMGGSSTDTQYF. The CDR3 DNA follows: TGTGCCATCAGTGAAATGGGGGGATCCAGCACAGATACGCAGTATTTT.